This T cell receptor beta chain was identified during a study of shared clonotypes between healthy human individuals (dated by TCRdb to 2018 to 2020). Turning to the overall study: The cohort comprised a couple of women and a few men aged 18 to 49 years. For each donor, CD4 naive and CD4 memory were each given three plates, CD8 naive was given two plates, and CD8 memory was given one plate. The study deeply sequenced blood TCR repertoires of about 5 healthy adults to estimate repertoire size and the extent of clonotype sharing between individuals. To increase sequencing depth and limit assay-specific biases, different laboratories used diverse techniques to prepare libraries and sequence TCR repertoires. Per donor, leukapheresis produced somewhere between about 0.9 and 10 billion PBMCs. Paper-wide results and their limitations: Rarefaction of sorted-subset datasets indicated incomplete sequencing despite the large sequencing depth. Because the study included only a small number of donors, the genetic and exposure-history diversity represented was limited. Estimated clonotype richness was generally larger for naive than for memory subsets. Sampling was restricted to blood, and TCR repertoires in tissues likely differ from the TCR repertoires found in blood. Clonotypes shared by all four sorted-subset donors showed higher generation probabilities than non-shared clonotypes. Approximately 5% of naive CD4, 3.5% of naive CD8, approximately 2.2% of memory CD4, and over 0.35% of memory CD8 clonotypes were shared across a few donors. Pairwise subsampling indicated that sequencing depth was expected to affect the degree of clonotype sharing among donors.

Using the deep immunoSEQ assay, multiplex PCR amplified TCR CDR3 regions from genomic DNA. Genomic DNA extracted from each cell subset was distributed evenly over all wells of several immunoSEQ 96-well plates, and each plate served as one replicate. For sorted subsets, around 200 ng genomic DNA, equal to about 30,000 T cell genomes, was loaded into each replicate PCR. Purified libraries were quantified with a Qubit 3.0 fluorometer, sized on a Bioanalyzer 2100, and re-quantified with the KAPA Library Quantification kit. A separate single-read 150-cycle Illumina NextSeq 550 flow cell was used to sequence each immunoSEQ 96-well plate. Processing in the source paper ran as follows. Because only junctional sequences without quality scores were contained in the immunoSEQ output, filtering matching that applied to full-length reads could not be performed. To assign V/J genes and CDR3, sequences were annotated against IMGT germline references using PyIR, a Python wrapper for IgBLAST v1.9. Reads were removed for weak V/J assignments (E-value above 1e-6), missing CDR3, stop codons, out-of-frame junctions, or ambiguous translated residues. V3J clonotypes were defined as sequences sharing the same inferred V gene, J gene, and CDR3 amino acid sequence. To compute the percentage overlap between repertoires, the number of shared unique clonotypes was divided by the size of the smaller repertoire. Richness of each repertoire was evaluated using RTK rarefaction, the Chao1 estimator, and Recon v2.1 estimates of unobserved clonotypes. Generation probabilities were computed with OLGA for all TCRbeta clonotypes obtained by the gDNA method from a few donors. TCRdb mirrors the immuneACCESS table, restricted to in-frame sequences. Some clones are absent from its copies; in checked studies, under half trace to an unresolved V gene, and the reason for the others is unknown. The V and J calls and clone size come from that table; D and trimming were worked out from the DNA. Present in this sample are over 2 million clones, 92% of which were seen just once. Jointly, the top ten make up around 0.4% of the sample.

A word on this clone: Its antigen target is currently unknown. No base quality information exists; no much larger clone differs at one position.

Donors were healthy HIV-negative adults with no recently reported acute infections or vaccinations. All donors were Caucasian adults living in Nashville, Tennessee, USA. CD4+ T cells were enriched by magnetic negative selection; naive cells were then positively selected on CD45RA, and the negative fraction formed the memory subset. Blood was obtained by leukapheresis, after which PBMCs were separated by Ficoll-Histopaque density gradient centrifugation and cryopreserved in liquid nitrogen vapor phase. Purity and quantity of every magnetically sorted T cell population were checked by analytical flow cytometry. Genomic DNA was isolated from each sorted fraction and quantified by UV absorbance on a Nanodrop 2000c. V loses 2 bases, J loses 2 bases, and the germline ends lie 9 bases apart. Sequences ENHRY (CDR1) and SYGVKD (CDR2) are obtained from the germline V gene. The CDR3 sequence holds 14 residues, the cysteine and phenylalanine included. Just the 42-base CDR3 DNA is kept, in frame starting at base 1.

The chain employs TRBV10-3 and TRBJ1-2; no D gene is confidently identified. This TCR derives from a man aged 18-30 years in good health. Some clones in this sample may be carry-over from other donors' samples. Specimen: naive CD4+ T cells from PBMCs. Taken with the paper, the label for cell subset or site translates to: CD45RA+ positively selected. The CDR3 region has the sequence CAISETQSNYGYTF. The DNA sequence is TGTGCCATCAGTGAGACGCAGTCGAACTATGGCTACACCTTC.